These 20 T cell receptor beta chains were all obtained from the same sample, sequenced in a study of shared clonotypes between healthy human individuals. Some clones are missing from TCRdb's copy, which holds only in-frame ones; the method was immunoSEQ multiplex PCR. This repertoire shows around 500,000 clones, roughly 80% found once; its top ten account for 9.5% to 15%. Sequencing was carried out using PBMCs. Source of these receptors: a middle-aged woman in good health. Some clones in this sample may be carry-over from other donors' samples.

The genes are TRBV18 and TRBJ2-1, with 11 bases lining up with TRBD2. V shed 2 bases, J shed 7 bases, and the junction held 10 bases outside the gene matches. CDR1 and CDR2 from the germline V gene are KGHSH and LQKENI. The CDR3 is 17 amino acids. CDR3 sequence: CASSPALTLAGVNEQFF. DNA for the CDR3: TGTGCCAGCTCACCAGCACTTACACTAGCGGGAGTTAATGAGCAGTTCTTC.

This rearrangement joins TRBV4-1 to TRBJ2-2; 9 nucleotides agree with TRBD2. The CDR3 is 18 amino acids. Germline CDR1 is MGHRA and CDR2 is YSYEKL. V shed 2 bases, J shed 4 bases, and the junction held 11 bases outside the gene matches. The CDR3 nucleotides read TGCGCCAGCAGCCAATCGTCTAGCGGGAAAAAGGGCACCGGGGAGCTGTTTTTT. This encodes CASSQSSSGKKGTGELFF.

Points on this clone: A single base is all that separates this from a far larger clone, so a read error is likely. Other nucleotide sequences from this sample produce the same CDR3. The genes are TRBV2 and TRBJ2-2; weak D call: TRBD1 (5 bases). Germline CDR1 reads SNHLY; CDR2 reads FYNNEI. CDR3 length: 16 residues. The CDR3 nucleotides are TGTGCCAGCAGTGAACAGGGAATTACGAATACCGGGGAGCTGTTTTTT. It is translated as CASSEQGITNTGELFF.

The V call is TRBV7-9, the J call TRBJ2-7; D might be TRBD1 (6 bases). The CDR3 has 14 amino acids. V lost 1 base and J 4 bases, leaving 11 bases between the germline ends. CDR1 and CDR2 from the germline V gene are SEHNR and FQNEAQ (reference sequence). The CDR3 protein is CASSLGGHLYEQYF. DNA for the CDR3: TGTGCCAGCAGCTTAGGGGGACACCTATACGAGCAGTACTTC.

The chain is built from TRBV10-2 and TRBJ2-7; D possibly corresponds to TRBD1 (6 bases). V was cut by 6 bases and J by 3 bases, with 15 bases left in between. Germline values: CDR1 WSHSY, CDR2 SAAADI. The CDR3 sequence is 14 residues long. The CDR3 spells CASRQGRFFYEQYF. In DNA, the CDR3 is TGCGCCAGCAGACAGGGTCGATTCTTCTACGAGCAGTACTTC.

The sample holds many counts of this clone. The chain employs TRBV2 and TRBJ2-1, with D possibly TRBD1 on 5 matching bases. The CDR3 contains 12 residues. In germline, CDR1 is SNHLY, CDR2 FYNNEI. Trimming took 6 bases from V and 9 from J, leaving 12 bases between them. The CDR3 bases are TGTGCCAGCAGGACAACAGGTGGTGAGCAGTTCTTC. This sequence encodes CASRTTGGEQFF. Full variable domain (remainder filled in from reference TRBV2 and TRBJ2-1): EPEVTQTPSHQVTQMGQEVILRCVPISNHLYFYWYRQILGQKVEFLVSFYNNEISEKSEIFDDQFSVERPDGSNFTLKIRSTKLEDSAMYFCASRTTGGEQFFGPGTRLTVL.

The rearrangement links TRBV28 to TRBJ1-6; 8 bases map to TRBD1. Germline trimming cut 4 bases from V and 6 bases from J; bases unmatched to any gene: 5. CDR1 is MDHEN, CDR2 SYDVKM, per germline. CDR3 size: 15 residues. The CDR3 sequence is CASSSLTGGNSPLHF. CDR3 coding DNA: TGTGCCAGCAGTTCCCTCACAGGGGGTAATTCACCCCTCCACTTT. The variable domain in full, completed from reference TRBV28 and TRBJ1-6, reads DVKVTQSSRYLVKRTGEKVFLECVQDMDHENMFWYRQDPGLGLRLIYFSYDVKMKEKGDIPEGYSVSREKKERFSLILESASTNQTSMYLCASSSLTGGNSPLHFGNGTRLTVT.

The rearrangement joins TRBV7-2 to TRBJ2-1, with D unresolved. The CDR3 is 15 amino acids. V dropped 1 base and J dropped 7 bases, with 14 bases sitting between them. Germline loops: CDR1 SGHTA, CDR2 FQGNSA. The CDR3 protein is CASSLGGSFGNEQFF. Written as DNA, the CDR3 is TGTGCCAGCAGCTTAGGGGGTTCGTTTGGGAATGAGCAGTTCTTC.

Ten or more counts support this clone. The chain recombines TRBV13 with TRBJ2-3; 8 bases match TRBD2. The germline V gene has CDR1 PRHDT and CDR2 FYEKMQ (reference sequence). Germline trimming cut 4 bases from V and 2 bases from J; bases unmatched to any gene: 5. The CDR3 has 15 residues. CDR3 sequence (DNA): TGTGCCAGCAGCTCGGGAGGGAGTTTCACAGATACGCAGTATTTT. Residues: CASSSGGSFTDTQYF.

The count of this clone is one. J is TRBJ2-7 and V is TRBV30; 10 bases line up with TRBD1. The CDR3 length is 14 residues. V was pared by 3 bases and J by 6 bases, with 8 bases of the junction left unmatched. The germline CDR1 and CDR2 sequences are GTSNPN and SVGIG (reference sequence). The CDR3 spells CAWSRDRGVGEQYF. CDR3 nucleotides: TGTGCCTGGAGCCGGGACAGGGGTGTAGGCGAGCAGTACTTC.

J is TRBJ1-5 and V is TRBV6-5, with D unclear. Germline CDR1 reads MNHEY; CDR2 reads SVGAGI. Trimming took 2 bases from V and 7 from J, leaving 6 bases between them. The CDR3 runs to 12 residues. CDR3 DNA: TGTGCCAGCAGTTACCCCAGGCAGCCCCAGCATTTT. Protein sequence: CASSYPRQPQHF.

This chain links TRBV15 with TRBJ2-1, with a weak D call TRBD2 (6 bases). In germline, CDR1 is LNHNV, CDR2 YYDKDF (reference sequence). This CDR3 has 16 residues. V was trimmed by 5 bases and J by 8 bases, leaving 22 bases between them. CDR3: CATSGAKSGFLDEQFF. The CDR3 DNA reads as TGTGCCACCAGCGGAGCAAAGAGCGGGTTTTTGGATGAGCAGTTCTTC.

This sequence joins TRBV11-1 and TRBJ2-1; D not certain. This CDR3 spans 16 amino acids. Between the trimmed V and J ends, which lost 2 bases and 0 bases, there was a span of 11 bases. Germline V gives CDR1 SGHAT, CDR2 FQDESV (reference sequence). CDR3 in amino acids: CASSLSLARSYNEQFF. The CDR3 DNA is TGTGCCAGCAGCTTATCCTTAGCCCGCTCCTACAATGAGCAGTTCTTC.

The rearrangement joins TRBV18 to TRBJ1-5; TRBD1 aligns across 10 bases. CDR1 is KGHSH and CDR2 is LQKENI in the germline V gene. With V trimmed by 2 bases and J by 2 bases, 3 bases remained unmatched. The CDR3 sequence is 16 residues long. The CDR3 protein is CASSPTGTGGNQPQHF. CDR3 nucleotide sequence: TGTGCCAGCTCACCAACCGGGACAGGGGGCAATCAGCCCCAGCATTTT.

In regard to this clone: This likely traces to a read error, being one base from a far larger clone. As the CDR3 is not closed by the conserved phenylalanine or tryptophan, this likely results from a read error. The J gene is TRBJ2-6, the V gene TRBV18, with 8 bases matching TRBD1. This CDR3 has 18 residues. CDR1 and CDR2 (germline): KGHSH, LQKENI. The ends lost 2 bases at V and 0 bases at J; junction bases unmatched: 6. CDR3 DNA: TGTGCCAGCTCACCATGGACAGGGCGGATCTCTGGGGCCAACGTCCTGACTTTA. Translating gives CASSPWTGRISGANVLTL.

The gene calls are TRBV7-3 and TRBJ2-2; 7 nucleotides agree with TRBD2. With V trimmed by 5 bases and J by 8 bases, 5 bases remained unmatched. Germline CDR1 reads SGHTA; CDR2 reads FQGTGA. The CDR3 has 13 residues. CDR3 amino acids: CASSPSGWGELFF. The CDR3 DNA reads TGTGCCAGCAGCCCTAGCGGATGGGGGGAGCTGTTTTTT.

The chain employs TRBV4-1 and TRBJ2-1, with D perhaps TRBD1 or TRBD2 (5 bases each). CDR1 is MGHRA and CDR2 is YSYEKL in the germline V gene. The CDR3 is 18 amino acids. V dropped 5 bases and J dropped 3 bases, with 23 bases sitting between them. CDR3 DNA sequence: TGCGCCAGCAGCGAGGGGCGTAGCTCCCGATCAAGCTACAATGAGCAGTTCTTC. This encodes CASSEGRSSRSSYNEQFF.

The rearrangement joins TRBV29-1 to TRBJ2-5; no definite D call. Germline CDR1 is SQVTM and CDR2 is ANQGSEA. The CDR3 has 11 residues. Trimming took off 5 bases at V and 0 bases at J, with 4 bases between the two ends. CDR3 sequence: CSVRYQETQYF. Here the CDR3 DNA reads TGCAGCGTTCGTTACCAAGAGACCCAGTACTTC.

The table lists this clone with a few counts. The DNA of the CDR3 is TGTGCCAGCAGCGTCGGAGCAGGGACTAGCGGGAGAGATGAGCAGTTCTTC. Its translation is CASSVGAGTSGRDEQFF. The rearrangement uses TRBV9 and TRBJ2-1, with TRBD2 identical over 14 bases. The CDR3 is 17 residues long. Germline loops: CDR1 SGDLS, CDR2 YYNGEE. J was trimmed by 8 bases and V by 2 bases; bases with no gene match: 9.

The rearrangement joins TRBV5-4 to TRBJ2-3; 9 nucleotides agree with TRBD1. The CDR3 covers 14 residues. After removal of 4 bases from V and 4 bases from J, the junction contained 4 bases not matched to a gene. Germline CDR1 SGHNT, CDR2 YYREEE (reference sequence). The CDR3 DNA reads TGTGCCAGCAGCCCTAGGACAGGGGCAGATACGCAGTATTTT. Translating gives CASSPRTGADTQYF. Full variable domain (outside the CDR3, taken from reference TRBV5-4 and TRBJ2-3): ETGVTQSPTHLIKTRGQQVTLRCSSQSGHNTVSWYQQALGQGPQFIFQYYREEENGRGNFPPRFSGLQFPNYSSELNVNALELDDSALYLCASSPRTGADTQYFGPGTRLTVL.